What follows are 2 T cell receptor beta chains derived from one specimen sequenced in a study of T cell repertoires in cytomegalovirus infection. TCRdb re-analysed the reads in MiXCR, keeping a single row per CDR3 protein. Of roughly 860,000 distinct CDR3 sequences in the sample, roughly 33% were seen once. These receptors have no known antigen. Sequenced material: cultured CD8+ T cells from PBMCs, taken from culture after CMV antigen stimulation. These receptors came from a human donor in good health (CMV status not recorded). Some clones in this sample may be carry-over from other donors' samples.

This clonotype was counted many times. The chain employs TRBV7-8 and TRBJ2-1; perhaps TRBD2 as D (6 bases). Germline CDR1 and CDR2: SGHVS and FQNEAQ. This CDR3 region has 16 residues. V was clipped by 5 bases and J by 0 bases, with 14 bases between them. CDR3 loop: CASSPLGGSSYNEQFF. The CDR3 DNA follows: TGTGCCAGCAGCCCTCTGGGGGGAAGCTCCTACAATGAGCAGTTCTTC.

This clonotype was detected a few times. CDR3 nucleotide sequence: TGTGCCAGCAGTTTATGGGACAGGGGGTACGATGGCTACACCTTC. This sequence encodes CASSLWDRGYDGYTF. This chain links TRBV28 with TRBJ1-2; 10 nucleotides match TRBD1. Germline V lookup: CDR1 MDHEN, CDR2 SYDVKM. The CDR3 totals 15 residues. Trimming removed 0 bases from V and 6 bases from J; junction bases left unmatched: 4.